Presented here are 17 T cell receptor beta chains from one specimen sequenced in a study of Tregs in tolerant kidney transplant recipients (dated by TCRdb to the late 2010s). Reading the label with the study, this specimen's time point is: 6 months after combined kidney and bone marrow transplant. Related donors were used in the transplants with nonmyeloablative bone marrow transplantation, and mixed chimerism was transient in the human trials. The library was obtained by the immunoSEQ multiplex PCR assay. TCRdb limited this immuneACCESS table to in-frame rearrangements with V and J called. A share of clones is missing; checked studies link under half to unresolved V genes, and the rest is unexplained. Across this sample there are about 64,000 clones, with more than 75% seen only once. Around 4% of the sample is held by the ten biggest clonotypes. This material consisted of CD4+ T cells from blood (PBMCs), taken 6 months after the transplant. The receptors were gathered from a human patient who received a combined kidney and bone marrow transplant. Following a transplant, a fraction of the T cells may be traceable to the graft donor.

The DNA for the CDR3 is TGCGCCAGCAGTCAATCGATACAGGGACAGGATGAAAAACTGTTTTTT. This sequence encodes CASSQSIQGQDEKLFF. This rearrangement joins TRBV23-1 to TRBJ1-4; TRBD1 matches 8 bases. TRBV23-1 is identified as an open reading frame with a role that is uncertain. Trimming took 0 bases from V and 6 from J; bases not matched to a gene: 6. The CDR3 spans 16 residues.

The chain joins TRBV18 to TRBJ2-7, with unresolved D. Germline V CDR1 and CDR2: KGHSH, LQKENI. There are 12 residues in the CDR3. Trimming stripped 4 bases from V and 6 bases from J, with 10 bases between. This CDR3 reads CASSLTLLEQYF. DNA for the CDR3: TGTGCCAGCTCACTGACATTACTCGAGCAGTACTTC.

The J gene is TRBJ2-1, the V gene TRBV2, with 8 bases that match TRBD1. The CDR3 runs 18 residues. With 5 bases clipped from V and 2 bases from J, the junction kept 14 bases outside the gene matches. CDR1 is SNHLY and CDR2 is FYNNEI in the germline V gene. This CDR3 reads CASSTTPHDRGAYNEQFF. CDR3 DNA: TGTGCCAGCAGTACCACTCCGCACGACAGGGGCGCCTACAATGAGCAGTTCTTC.

The chain combines TRBV9 with TRBJ2-7; D ambiguous. The CDR3 spans 13 residues. Trimming removed 3 bases at V and 1 base at J, with 8 bases between. The V gene's germline CDR1 is SGDLS and CDR2 YYNGEE. CDR3 nucleotide sequence: TGTGCCAGCAGCGGCTCAGGTTCCTACGAGCAGTACTTC. Translation: CASSGSGSYEQYF.

V and J are TRBV2 and TRBJ2-5, with 13 bases lining up with TRBD2. CDR1 is SNHLY, CDR2 FYNNEI, per germline. The CDR3 extends over 13 amino acids. J lost 3 bases, V lost 8 bases, and 0 bases had no gene match. The CDR3 bases are TGTGCCAGCGGACTAGCGGGGGAAGAGACCCAGTACTTC. Translation: CASGLAGEETQYF.

The rearrangement uses TRBV10-3 and TRBJ2-7, with 8 bases identical to TRBD2. After removal of 0 bases from V and 4 bases from J, the junction contained 14 bases not matched to a gene. CDR3 length: 18 amino acids. Germline assignment: CDR1 ENHRY and CDR2 SYGVKD. CDR3 bases: TGTGCCATCAGTGAGTCGACGTGGCCCGGCGGGAGGCGGTACGAGCAGTACTTC. It yields the protein CAISESTWPGGRRYEQYF.

This sequence joins TRBV6-5 and TRBJ1-1, with 7 positions matching TRBD1. Looked up from germline, CDR1 is MNHEY and CDR2 is SVGAGI. Trimming cost V 0 bases and J 8 bases; bases outside gene matches: 3. This CDR3 comprises 13 residues. The CDR3 loop is CASSYSRQGEAFF. CDR3 bases: TGTGCCAGCAGTTACTCGAGACAGGGAGAAGCTTTCTTT.

This clone occurred a few times. The chain joins TRBV5-4 to TRBJ2-5; the D gene is possibly TRBD2 (6 bases). Per germline, CDR1 SGHNT and CDR2 YYREEE (reference sequence). This CDR3 is built from 15 residues. The ends were cut back, 2 bases at V and 2 bases at J, with 13 bases in the middle. CDR3 in amino acids: CASSFRYGTQETQYF. CDR3 in DNA: TGTGCCAGCAGCTTTCGTTACGGGACTCAAGAGACCCAGTACTTC. Filled out from reference TRBV5-4 and TRBJ2-5, the complete variable domain reads ETGVTQSPTHLIKTRGQQVTLRCSSQSGHNTVSWYQQALGQGPQFIFQYYREEENGRGNFPPRFSGLQFPNYSSELNVNALELDDSALYLCASSFRYGTQETQYFGPGTRLLVL.

The chain has TRBV5-4 and TRBJ1-3; 10 nucleotides match TRBD1. Trimming at V came to 3 bases and at J to 4 bases, leaving 10 bases not matched to a gene. Germline V gene sequence: CDR1 SGHNT, CDR2 YYREEE (reference sequence). There are 17 residues in the CDR3. The DNA for the CDR3 is TGTGCCAGCAGCTCGGCCACGACAGGGGGCATCGGAAACACCATATATTTT. Amino acids: CASSSATTGGIGNTIYF. Based on the CDR3 plus reference TRBV5-4 and TRBJ1-3, the full variable domain is ETGVTQSPTHLIKTRGQQVTLRCSSQSGHNTVSWYQQALGQGPQFIFQYYREEENGRGNFPPRFSGLQFPNYSSELNVNALELDDSALYLCASSSATTGGIGNTIYFGEGSWLTVV.

V usage is TRBV5-1 and J usage is TRBJ1-2; TRBD1 matches at 9 bases. Germline CDR1 reads SGHRS; CDR2 reads YFSETQ. Trimming at V came to 0 bases and at J to 2 bases, leaving 5 bases not matched to a gene. The CDR3 loop spans 16 amino acids. CDR3 region: CASSLETGGRNYGYTF. DNA for the CDR3: TGCGCCAGCAGCTTGGAGACAGGGGGTCGGAACTATGGCTACACCTTC.

Written as DNA, the CDR3 is TGTGCCAGCAGCTCTAGGACAGGGGTAATCGGGAGGGGATACGAGCAGTACTTC. It is translated as CASSSRTGVIGRGYEQYF. The gene calls are TRBV7-6 and TRBJ2-7; D possibly corresponds to TRBD1 (9 bases). V lost 4 bases and J 4 bases, leaving 26 bases between the germline ends. This CDR3 is built from 18 residues. Per germline, CDR1 SGHVS and CDR2 FNYEAQ. The full variable domain, completed using reference TRBV7-6 and TRBJ2-7, is GAGVSQSPRYKVTKRGQDVALRCDPISGHVSLYWYRQALGQGPEFLTYFNYEAQQDKSGLPNDRFSAERPEGSISTLTIQRTEQRDSAMYRCASSSRTGVIGRGYEQYFGPGTRLTVT.

The rearrangement links TRBV28 to TRBJ2-6; 8 nucleotides align to TRBD1. The germline CDR1 and CDR2 sequences are MDHEN and SYDVKM. The V and J ends lost 11 bases and 3 bases, in that order; junction bases with no gene match: 9. The CDR3 length is 15 residues. The CDR3 DNA is TGTGCCGTGACGACAGGGGCAAGTGGGGCCAACGTCCTGACTTTC. Translation: CAVTTGASGANVLTF.

This clone was recorded once. V and J are TRBV7-8 and TRBJ2-2; 8 bases are shared with TRBD2. This CDR3 spans 16 amino acids. Germline V gene sequence: CDR1 SGHVS, CDR2 FQNEAQ. The J segment lost 6 bases and the V segment lost 7 bases, leaving 13 bases of the junction unmatched. CDR3 sequence: CASTLSGGAVAGELFF. Written as DNA, the CDR3 is TGTGCCAGCACCCTGTCGGGGGGGGCCGTAGCCGGGGAGCTGTTTTTT.

The chain carries TRBV5-4 and TRBJ1-1; 7 bases are shared with TRBD1. Germline V gene data show CDR1 as SGHNT and CDR2 as YYREEE (reference sequence). The CDR3 length is 15 residues. The V gene end was trimmed by 7 bases and the J gene end by 3 bases; junction bases not matched to a gene: 12. The CDR3 coding sequence is TGTGCCAGCCAACCCCGGCGACAGGGAGACACTGAAGCTTTCTTT. The encoded protein is CASQPRRQGDTEAFF.

The chain has TRBV27 and TRBJ2-7, with 10 bases matching TRBD1. The CDR3 is made up of 16 amino acids. Looked up from germline, CDR1 is MNHEY and CDR2 is SMNVEV (reference sequence). V dropped 3 bases and J dropped 4; count of bases not matched to a gene: 9. CDR3 sequence: CASSFAGVGQGYEQYF. CDR3 coding DNA: TGTGCCAGCAGTTTCGCTGGCGTGGGACAGGGGTACGAGCAGTACTTC.

This chain uses TRBV7-2 with TRBJ2-5; 7 nucleotides agree with TRBD2. The length of the CDR3 is 14 residues. The germline V gene has CDR1 SGHTA and CDR2 FQGNSA. Germline trimming cut 2 bases from V and 7 bases from J; bases unmatched to any gene: 7. The CDR3 loop is CASSLRRESGTQYF. CDR3 bases: TGTGCCAGCAGCTTACGGCGGGAGTCGGGGACCCAGTACTTC.

The CDR3 nucleotides read TGCGCCAGCAGCTTGGGGACTAGCGGGGGGCAAGAGACCCAGTACTTC. Its translation: CASSLGTSGGQETQYF. The V and J genes are TRBV5-1 and TRBJ2-5; TRBD2 matches 14 bases. The CDR3 runs 16 residues. Germline V gene data show CDR1 as SGHRS and CDR2 as YFSETQ. J was trimmed by 2 bases and V by 0 bases; bases with no gene match: 0.